The 19 T cell receptor beta chains presented below share a single source sample, sequenced in a study of control samples from healthy donors and cancer patients. Produced via immunoSEQ multiplex PCR; TCRdb's table is partial and in-frame only. This table holds about 190,000 clones, 90% to 95% found once. Sequencing was performed on blood. The receptors originated from a man aged 30 to 39 in good health.

This clone was counted once. The chain joins TRBV21-1 to TRBJ2-7; the table's D call of TRBD1 was not tested on the DNA. TRBV21-1 is annotated as a pseudogene. The CDR3 totals 13 residues. DNA of the CDR3: TGTGCCAGCAGCATCGACAGCGCCTCCGAGCAGTACTTC. Its protein is CASSIDSASEQYF.

For this clone: This specimen includes other DNA sequences encoding the same CDR3. J is TRBJ1-1 and V is TRBV5-1; the match to TRBD1 covers 7 bases. Trimming at V came to 2 bases and at J to 2 bases, leaving 6 bases not matched to a gene. This CDR3 comprises 15 residues. Germline V gene sequence: CDR1 SGHRS, CDR2 YFSETQ. The CDR3 DNA is TGCGCCAGCAGCTTAGAGGGGACAGCTAACACTGAAGCTTTCTTT. Translated, it gives CASSLEGTANTEAFF.

This clone appeared once. The J gene is TRBJ2-7, the V gene TRBV2; D gene ambiguous. The V gene's germline CDR1 is SNHLY and CDR2 FYNNEI. The CDR3 runs 14 residues. The V gene lost 5 bases and the J gene lost 3 bases, with 14 bases spanning the gap. The CDR3 here is CASSSADFGYEQYF. DNA of the CDR3: TGTGCCAGCAGTTCAGCTGATTTTGGCTACGAGCAGTACTTC.

The rearrangement joins TRBV19 to TRBJ1-4; D is possibly TRBD1 (5 bases). Per germline, CDR1 LNHDA and CDR2 SQIVND (reference sequence). Between the trimmed V and J ends, which lost 3 bases and 2 bases, there was a span of 10 bases. The CDR3 contains 15 residues. The CDR3 is CASSIFGTTNEKLFF. The CDR3 nucleotides read TGTGCCAGTAGTATCTTCGGGACTACTAATGAAAAACTGTTTTTT. The full variable domain, with the rest looked up from reference TRBV19 and TRBJ1-4, is DGGITQSPKYLFRKEGQNVTLSCEQNLNHDAMYWYRQDPGQGLRLIYYSQIVNDFQKGDIAEGYSVSREKKESFPLTVTSAQKNPTAFYLCASSIFGTTNEKLFFGSGTQLSVL.

The chain recombines TRBV18 with TRBJ2-2; TRBD1 or TRBD2 may be the D gene (5 bases each). The V end lost 2 bases, the J end lost 5 bases, and 12 bases lay between the germline ends. There are 15 residues in the CDR3. Germline loops: CDR1 KGHSH, CDR2 LQKENI. CDR3 bases: TGTGCCAGCTCACCAGGGGGACCGACGACCGGGGAGCTGTTTTTT. The encoded protein is CASSPGGPTTGELFF.

The J gene is TRBJ1-6, the V gene TRBV4-1, with D hard to call. CDR1 MGHRA and CDR2 YSYEKL come from the germline V gene. The CDR3 is 15 residues long. The V end was cut by 4 bases, the J end by 5 bases, with 12 bases between. The CDR3 DNA reads as TGCGCCAGCAGCCCCCCAGCACAAGATAATTCACCCCTCCACTTT. Translation gives CASSPPAQDNSPLHF.

The chain carries TRBV18 and TRBJ1-6, with 8 positions matching TRBD1. CDR1 is KGHSH and CDR2 is LQKENI in the germline V gene. This CDR3 region has 15 residues. V lost 3 bases, J lost 5 bases, and 3 bases stayed unmatched. The CDR3 coding sequence is TGTGCCAGCTCACCGGGACAGGAGAATAATTCACCCCTCCACTTT. This translates into CASSPGQENNSPLHF.

This clone appeared a single time. The rearrangement uses TRBV6-5 and TRBJ2-5; 7 nucleotides agree with TRBD2. After removal of 6 bases from V and 5 bases from J, the junction contained 6 bases not matched to a gene. This CDR3 is 13 amino acids long. In germline, CDR1 is MNHEY, CDR2 SVGAGI. The CDR3 sequence is CASSGGREETQYF. Written as DNA, the CDR3 is TGTGCCAGCAGCGGGGGGAGGGAGGAGACCCAGTACTTC.

V usage is TRBV30 and J usage is TRBJ1-1, with unresolved D. The CDR3 contains 13 residues. The germline gives CDR1 GTSNPN, CDR2 SVGIG (reference sequence). V shed 5 bases and J shed 2 bases, with 12 bases lying between them. The CDR3 reads CAWGLFRNTEAFF. DNA of the CDR3: TGTGCCTGGGGGCTTTTCAGAAACACTGAAGCTTTCTTT.

V is TRBV18 and J is TRBJ1-2, with TRBD1 as a possible D gene (5 bases). The V end lost 2 bases, the J end lost 4 bases, and 8 bases lay between the germline ends. The CDR3 runs 13 residues. Germline V gene sequence: CDR1 KGHSH, CDR2 LQKENI. CDR3 DNA sequence: TGTGCCAGCTCACCAGGCAGGGTCTATGGCTACACCTTC. It encodes CASSPGRVYGYTF.

The J gene is TRBJ1-4, the V gene TRBV6-2 or TRBV6-3, with D perhaps matching TRBD1 (6 bases). With 5 bases removed from V and 3 bases from J, the gap between germline ends came to 16 bases. Germline V gives CDR1 MNHEY, CDR2 SVGEGT. This CDR3 has 16 residues. The CDR3 sequence is CASSTNQGLSNEKLFF. CDR3 DNA: TGTGCCAGCAGTACCAACCAGGGGTTGTCTAATGAAAAACTGTTTTTT.

V gene TRBV7-2 combines with J gene TRBJ1-2, with D possibly matching TRBD1 (5 bases). Germline CDR1 and CDR2: SGHTA and FQGNSA. V lost 4 bases, J lost 3 bases, and 15 bases lay in between. The CDR3 contains 15 residues. In DNA form, the CDR3 reads TGTGCCAGCAGCTCACGCTCCGGGGCCTACTATGGCTACACCTTC. Translation gives CASSSRSGAYYGYTF.

CDR3 protein: CASSLGTVGYEQYF. As DNA, the CDR3 is TGTGCCAGCAGCTTAGGGACTGTGGGCTACGAGCAGTACTTC. This chain links TRBV7-9 with TRBJ2-7; TRBD2 is a possible D gene (5 bases). This CDR3 region has 14 residues. Germline CDR1 is SEHNR and CDR2 is FQNEAQ (reference sequence). Trimming took off 1 base at V and 3 bases at J, with 10 bases between the two ends.

The rearrangement links TRBV6-5 to TRBJ2-2; possible D gene TRBD1, 5 bases. The CDR3 runs to 12 residues. The V and J ends lost 5 bases and 8 bases respectively, with 9 bases between them. Germline values: CDR1 MNHEY, CDR2 SVGAGI. CDR3: CASSRGAGELFF. In DNA, the CDR3 is TGTGCCAGCAGTAGGGGCGCGGGGGAGCTGTTTTTT.

The V gene is TRBV19, the J gene TRBJ1-5; 9 bases map to TRBD1. The germline V gene encodes CDR1 LNHDA and CDR2 SQIVND (reference sequence). The CDR3 sequence is 15 residues long. V trimming: 6 bases; J trimming: 5 bases; junction bases outside the gene matches: 8. CDR3 nucleotides: TGTGCCAGTAGCGAACTCGGGACAGGGCATCAGCCCCAGCATTTT. This codes for CASSELGTGHQPQHF.

The rearrangement uses TRBV6-5 and TRBJ1-1, with D maybe TRBD1 (5 bases). This CDR3 comprises 15 residues. Between the trimmed V and J ends, which lost 0 bases and 5 bases, there was a span of 13 bases. Germline V gene lookup returns CDR1 MNHEY and CDR2 SVGAGI. The CDR3 nucleotides read TGTGCCAGCAGTTACTCAGTGCAGGGCGGGACTGAAGCTTTCTTT. Amino acid sequence: CASSYSVQGGTEAFF.

The chain is built from TRBV5-5 and TRBJ1-5, with TRBD1 as a possible D gene (5 bases). Trimming left V 0 bases short and J 6 bases short, with 16 bases between. CDR1 is SGHKS and CDR2 is YYEKEE in the germline V gene (reference sequence). This CDR3 has 16 residues. The chain's CDR3 is CASSLEGRVRGQPQHF. The CDR3 DNA reads as TGTGCCAGCAGCTTGGAGGGGAGGGTGAGGGGTCAGCCCCAGCATTTT.

This chain connects TRBV7-9 to TRBJ2-5, with D possibly TRBD1 on 6 matching bases. This CDR3 spans 14 amino acids. V was clipped by 1 base and J by 1 base, with 7 bases between them. Germline values: CDR1 SEHNR, CDR2 FQNEAQ (reference sequence). The CDR3 nucleotides read TGTGCCAGCAGCTTAGAGGACAGCCAAGAGACCCAGTACTTC. It is translated as CASSLEDSQETQYF.

V usage is TRBV5-5 and J usage is TRBJ2-7; no reliable D call. The CDR3 covers 12 residues. CDR1 and CDR2 (germline): SGHKS, YYEKEE (reference sequence). Trimming took 4 bases from V and 5 from J, leaving 10 bases between them. CDR3 region: CASSPLSNEQYF. CDR3 nucleotides: TGTGCCAGCAGCCCTCTTTCCAACGAGCAGTACTTC.